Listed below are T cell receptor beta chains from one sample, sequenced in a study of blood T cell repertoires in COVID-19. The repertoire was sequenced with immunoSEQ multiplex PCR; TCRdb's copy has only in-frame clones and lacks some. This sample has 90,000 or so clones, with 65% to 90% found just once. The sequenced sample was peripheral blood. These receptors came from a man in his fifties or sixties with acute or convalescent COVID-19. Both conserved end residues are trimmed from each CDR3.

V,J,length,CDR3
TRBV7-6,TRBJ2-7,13,ASSHGTSGAYEQY
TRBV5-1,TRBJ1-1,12,ASSLVQKNTEAF
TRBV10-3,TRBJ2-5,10,ATGPGGETQY
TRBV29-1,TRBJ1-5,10,SVGQDFQPQH
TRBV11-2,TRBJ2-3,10,SSGRGTDTQY
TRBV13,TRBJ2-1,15,ASSGGLAGSSYNEQF
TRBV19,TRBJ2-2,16,ASSISRVRFANTGELF
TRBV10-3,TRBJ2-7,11,AISLDRDHEQY
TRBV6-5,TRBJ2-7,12,ASNPTLRENEQY
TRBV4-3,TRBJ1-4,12,ASSRSHGSEKLF
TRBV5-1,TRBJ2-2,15,ASSILQGNIKTGELF